One sample yielded the 9 T cell receptor beta chains listed below, sequenced in a study of blood T cell repertoires in COVID-19. Data came from immunoSEQ multiplex PCR; TCRdb stores just in-frame clones and leaves some out. This repertoire shows 150,000 to 200,000 clones, around 80% found once; its top ten account for about 3%. The sequencing sample was made of peripheral blood. These receptors were collected from a woman of 80 years or more with active or convalescent COVID-19.

Note on this clone: In this CDR3 the conserved last residue, phenylalanine or tryptophan, is missing, so a read error is likely. Because the CDR3's place on the DNA is in doubt, the DNA is left out and the CDR3 is given as listed by TCRdb. The chain recombines TRBV28 with TRBJ1-2; the table's D call TRBD1 went unverified against the DNA. The CDR3 is 16 residues long, counting both termini. CDR1 MDHEN and CDR2 SYDVKM come from the germline V gene. The CDR3 loop reads CASSLNSRPGQGSAGY.

The V call is TRBV5-1, the J call TRBJ2-2; 8 bases align to TRBD1. The ends lost 4 bases at V and 4 bases at J; junction bases unmatched: 6. The germline V gene has CDR1 SGHRS and CDR2 YFSETQ. CDR3 length: 15 residues. The CDR3 is CASSTYRGVTGELFF. As DNA, the CDR3 is TGCGCCAGCAGCACCTACAGGGGGGTCACCGGGGAGCTGTTTTTT.

The table lists this clone with a count of one. CDR3 sequence: CASSSGTGKVYEQYF. CDR3 bases: TGTGCCAGCAGTTCGGGGACAGGGAAAGTCTACGAGCAGTACTTC. This sequence joins TRBV28 and TRBJ2-7, with 9 positions matching TRBD1. The J segment lost 3 bases and the V segment lost 4 bases, leaving 7 bases of the junction unmatched. The CDR3 covers 15 residues. The germline CDR1 and CDR2 sequences are MDHEN and SYDVKM.

This sequence joins TRBV7-9 and TRBJ2-1, with TRBD2 matching over 11 bases. With 4 bases clipped from V and 10 bases from J, the junction kept 6 bases outside the gene matches. The CDR3 loop spans 14 amino acids. Germline CDR1 is SEHNR and CDR2 is FQNEAQ (reference sequence). The CDR3 is CASSSSGTSGEQFF. The CDR3 nucleotides are TGTGCCAGCAGCTCATCCGGGACTAGCGGCGAGCAGTTCTTC.

This clone is a singleton in its sample. J is TRBJ1-1 and V is TRBV27, with D possibly TRBD1 on 6 matching bases. This CDR3 comprises 14 residues. The germline V gene encodes CDR1 MNHEY and CDR2 SMNVEV (reference sequence). V was shortened by 3 bases and J by 4 bases, with 12 bases between the two germline ends. CDR3 protein: CASSFQGPRTEAFF. The CDR3 DNA reads as TGTGCCAGCAGTTTCCAGGGGCCGCGCACTGAAGCTTTCTTT.

The chain carries TRBV5-1 and TRBJ1-5; D may be TRBD1 (5 bases). Germline values: CDR1 SGHRS, CDR2 YFSETQ. Deletions cut 1 base from V and 1 base from J, with 6 bases between. The CDR3 is 14 amino acids. The CDR3 here is CASSLTGSNQPQHF. The CDR3 DNA reads as TGCGCCAGCAGCTTGACAGGCAGCAATCAGCCCCAGCATTTT.

The chain is built from TRBV5-1 and TRBJ1-1, with 9 positions matching TRBD1. Trimming cost V 0 bases and J 5 bases; bases outside gene matches: 8. Germline V lookup: CDR1 SGHRS, CDR2 YFSETQ. This CDR3 is 16 amino acids long. The DNA of the CDR3 is TGCGCCAGCAGCTTGGGTGGACAGGGGAGAGGGACTGAAGCTTTCTTT. This encodes CASSLGGQGRGTEAFF.

The chain carries TRBV30 and TRBJ1-5; 8 nucleotides match TRBD1. The germline V gene encodes CDR1 GTSNPN and CDR2 SVGIG (reference sequence). The CDR3 loop spans 16 amino acids. V lost 1 base to trimming and J lost 9 bases; unmatched junction nucleotides: 14. The CDR3 DNA reads TGTGCCTGGAGTGACCCGGGACAGGCGTTCCTGTGGCCCCAGCATTTT. The encoded protein is CAWSDPGQAFLWPQHF.

The gene calls are TRBV5-5 and TRBJ1-2; 7 bases match TRBD1. V was clipped by 6 bases and J by 2 bases; unmatched bases: 7. The CDR3 is 14 residues long. CDR1 and CDR2 (germline): SGHKS, YYEKEE (reference sequence). The CDR3 sequence: CASNIQQGNYGYTF. The CDR3, as DNA: TGTGCCAGCAACATCCAACAGGGGAACTATGGCTACACCTTC.